What follows are 32 T cell receptor beta chains derived from one specimen sequenced in a study of T cell repertoires in cytomegalovirus infection. TCRdb analysed the reads with MiXCR anew, one entry per CDR3 protein. Of about half a million distinct CDR3 sequences detected, roughly a third appear once; the ten largest clones hold roughly 17%. The antigens for these receptors are not known. The material was cultured PBMCs, obtained from culture after CMV antigen stimulation. The source is a human donor in good health (CMV status not recorded). Some clones in this sample may be carry-over from other donors' samples.

V gene TRBV7-9 combines with J gene TRBJ2-1; 10 bases are shared with TRBD2. Losses at the gene ends were 1 base for V and 5 bases for J; bases not matched to a gene: 5. Germline CDR1 is SEHNR and CDR2 is FQNEAQ (reference sequence). This CDR3 comprises 16 residues. The CDR3, as DNA: TGTGCCAGCAGCTTAGTGGGGACTAGCGAGAACAATGAGCAGTTCTTC. Its translation: CASSLVGTSENNEQFF.

The chain couples TRBV7-4 to TRBJ2-3; perhaps TRBD2 as D (6 bases). CDR1 is SGHVT, CDR2 SQSDAQ, per germline. This CDR3 region has 13 residues. V lost 5 bases, J lost 5 bases, and 11 bases lay in between. CDR3 coding DNA: TGTGCCAGCAGCATAGACGGGGGAGATACGCAGTATTTT. Translation: CASSIDGGDTQYF.

The chain couples TRBV4-1 to TRBJ2-5, with D possibly being TRBD2 (6 bases). The CDR3 spans 15 residues. Trimming removed 1 base from V and 1 base from J, with 10 bases in between. Germline lookup yields CDR1 MGHRA and CDR2 YSYEKL. CDR3 loop: CASSQGHGSQETQYF. The CDR3 DNA reads as TGCGCCAGCAGCCAAGGTCACGGGAGCCAAGAGACCCAGTACTTC.

This clonotype was detected only a few times. This chain links TRBV12-3 or TRBV12-4 with TRBJ2-2, with TRBD2 identical over 13 bases. The V segment lost 6 bases and the J segment 7 bases; nucleotides outside the gene matches: 14. The CDR3 contains 18 residues. The CDR3 is CASSPGGRGLAGSGELFF. The CDR3 region has the DNA TGTGCCAGCAGCCCAGGGGGCAGGGGACTAGCGGGAAGCGGGGAGCTGTTTTTT.

This chain joins TRBV7-9 and TRBJ1-1; 10 bases fit TRBD1. The germline gives CDR1 SEHNR, CDR2 FQNEAQ (reference sequence). CDR3 length equals 14 residues. The ends lost 7 bases at V and 3 bases at J; junction bases unmatched: 5. CDR3 DNA sequence: TGTGCCAGCACCCCGGACAGGGGGGACACTGAAGCTTTCTTT. Translating gives CASTPDRGDTEAFF. Together with reference TRBV7-9 and TRBJ1-1, the CDR3 gives the full variable domain: DTGVSQNPRHKITKRGQNVTFRCDPISEHNRLYWYRQTLGQGPEFLTYFQNEAQLEKSRLLSDRFSAERPKGSFSTLEIQRTEQGDSAMYLCASTPDRGDTEAFFGQGTRLTVV.

This clonotype appeared a few times. The chain recombines TRBV30 with TRBJ2-5, with 8 bases matching TRBD1. In germline, CDR1 is GTSNPN, CDR2 SVGIG (reference sequence). The CDR3 covers 15 residues. The V segment lost 2 bases and the J segment 4 bases; nucleotides outside the gene matches: 9. The DNA of the CDR3 is TGTGCCTGGAGTTCCCCTGGTGACAGGGGAGAGACCCAGTACTTC. It encodes CAWSSPGDRGETQYF.

As to this clonotype: One end of the junction varies from germline; a read error may be responsible. V usage is TRBV11-3 and J usage is TRBJ1-1; 8 nucleotides agree with TRBD1. This CDR3 has 16 residues. Looked up from germline, CDR1 is SGHNT and CDR2 is YENEEA. The CDR3 DNA reads TGTGCCAGCAGCTTAGGTAGCGGACAGGGTTCCACTGAAGCTTTATTT. This translates into CASSLGSGQGSTEALF.

The table lists this clonotype with a few counts. V gene TRBV5-1 combines with J gene TRBJ2-3; 7 nucleotides agree with TRBD2. V shed 1 base, J shed 0 bases, and the junction held 5 bases outside the gene matches. CDR3 length: 16 amino acids. CDR1 and CDR2 from the germline V gene are SGHRS and YFSETQ. The CDR3 spells CASSLRAGQSTDTQYF. In DNA form, the CDR3 reads TGCGCCAGCAGCTTGAGAGCGGGGCAAAGCACAGATACGCAGTATTTT.

The chain uses TRBV7-6 and TRBJ2-3; 9 bases line up with TRBD2. CDR1 is SGHVS, CDR2 FNYEAQ, per germline. The CDR3 is 15 amino acids. The V segment lost 2 bases and the J segment 4 bases; nucleotides outside the gene matches: 4. Written as DNA, the CDR3 is TGTGCCAGCAGCTTAATGGCGGGAGGGCCAGATACGCAGTATTTT. It is translated as CASSLMAGGPDTQYF.

This clonotype was detected ten times or more. The rearrangement joins TRBV7-2 to TRBJ2-7; TRBD2 matches at 8 bases. In germline, CDR1 is SGHTA, CDR2 FQGNSA. The CDR3 spans 15 residues. After removal of 3 bases from V and 6 bases from J, the junction contained 10 bases not matched to a gene. Here the CDR3 reads CASSFGAGVSTEQYF. The CDR3 region has the DNA TGTGCCAGCAGCTTCGGAGCGGGAGTATCTACCGAGCAGTACTTC.

This clonotype was observed a handful of times. This chain joins TRBV7-9 and TRBJ2-3; a weak D match, TRBD1 (6 bases). V was trimmed by 10 bases and J by 3 bases, leaving 17 bases between them. The V gene's germline CDR1 is SEHNR and CDR2 FQNEAQ (reference sequence). CDR3 length equals 14 residues. The CDR3 reads CATQPGARTDTQYF. CDR3 DNA: TGTGCCACCCAACCAGGGGCGAGAACAGATACGCAGTATTTT. The full variable domain, its missing parts supplied by reference TRBV7-9 and TRBJ2-3, is DTGVSQNPRHKITKRGQNVTFRCDPISEHNRLYWYRQTLGQGPEFLTYFQNEAQLEKSRLLSDRFSAERPKGSFSTLEIQRTEQGDSAMYLCATQPGARTDTQYFGPGTRLTVL.

This clonotype was found many times. This chain connects TRBV7-9 to TRBJ2-2; D tentatively fits TRBD1 or TRBD2 (5 bases each). V lost 10 bases and J 1 base, leaving 16 bases between the germline ends. The CDR3 runs to 15 residues. CDR1 and CDR2 from the germline V gene are SEHNR and FQNEAQ (reference sequence). The CDR3 sequence: CATSGTAQNTGELFF. CDR3 bases: TGTGCCACATCCGGGACGGCCCAGAACACCGGGGAGCTGTTTTTT. The full variable domain, rest sourced from reference TRBV7-9 and TRBJ2-2, is DTGVSQNPRHKITKRGQNVTFRCDPISEHNRLYWYRQTLGQGPEFLTYFQNEAQLEKSRLLSDRFSAERPKGSFSTLEIQRTEQGDSAMYLCATSGTAQNTGELFFGEGSRLTVL.

The chain joins TRBV27 to TRBJ2-1; 9 bases agree with TRBD2. Germline V gene data show CDR1 as MNHEY and CDR2 as SMNVEV (reference sequence). Germline trimming cut 8 bases from V and 9 bases from J; bases unmatched to any gene: 2. This CDR3 is built from 11 residues. The CDR3 is CASRLAAEQFF. In DNA form, the CDR3 reads TGTGCCAGCCGACTAGCGGCTGAGCAGTTCTTC.

The table lists this clonotype with a count of one. At one boundary the junction diverges from the germline segment, which might be a read error. The V gene is TRBV24-1, the J gene TRBJ1-1; D perhaps matches TRBD1 (5 bases). Germline CDR1 KGHDR, CDR2 SFDVKD. The CDR3 covers 13 residues. CDR3 region: CATRGWGNTEALF. The DNA of the CDR3 is TGTGCCACCAGGGGATGGGGGAACACTGAAGCTTTGTTT.

There are a few counts of this clonotype. The chain uses TRBV7-2 and TRBJ1-5, with D possibly matching TRBD1 (5 bases). In germline, CDR1 is SGHTA, CDR2 FQGNSA. CDR3 size: 14 residues. Trimming removed 2 bases at V and 7 bases at J, with 12 bases between. CDR3 residues: CASSLYRPEQPQHF. The CDR3 DNA sequence: TGTGCCAGCAGCTTATACAGGCCTGAGCAGCCCCAGCATTTT. Supplemented by reference TRBV7-2 and TRBJ1-5, the full variable domain reads GAGVSQSPSNKVTEKGKDVELRCDPISGHTALYWYRQSLGQGLEFLIYFQGNSAPDKSGLPSDRFSAERTGGSVSTLTIQRTQQEDSAVYLCASSLYRPEQPQHFGDGTRLSIL.

This clonotype was seen ten or more times. This rearrangement joins TRBV7-8 to TRBJ1-2; 9 bases are shared with TRBD1. The ends lost 7 bases at V and 5 bases at J; junction bases unmatched: 11. Germline lookup yields CDR1 SGHVS and CDR2 FQNEAQ. The CDR3 runs 15 residues. The CDR3 loop reads CASTFGDRVAYGYTF. CDR3 DNA sequence: TGTGCCAGCACCTTCGGGGACAGGGTTGCTTATGGCTACACCTTC.

This clonotype was detected many times. The V and J genes are TRBV7-8 and TRBJ2-3, with TRBD1 matching over 8 bases. With V trimmed by 2 bases and J by 3 bases, 4 bases remained unmatched. This CDR3 has 15 amino acids. Germline CDR1 and CDR2: SGHVS and FQNEAQ. CDR3 nucleotides: TGTGCCAGCAGCTTACAGGGGGCGAGAACAGATACGCAGTATTTT. It is translated as CASSLQGARTDTQYF.

The chain recombines TRBV19 with TRBJ2-5; no firm D call. Between the trimmed V and J ends, which lost 1 base and 3 bases, there was a span of 9 bases. Germline V gene lookup returns CDR1 LNHDA and CDR2 SQIVND (reference sequence). The CDR3 extends over 14 amino acids. The CDR3 DNA reads as TGTGCCAGTAGTATAGGGAATAGTAAAGAGACCCAGTACTTC. Its translation is CASSIGNSKETQYF.

This chain links TRBV25-1 with TRBJ1-1; 9 nucleotides agree with TRBD1. This CDR3 is built from 14 residues. The junction had 10 bases not matched to a gene; V was cut back by 6 bases and J by 8 bases. Per the germline V gene, CDR1 is MGHDK and CDR2 is SYGVNS. DNA for the CDR3: TGTGCCAGCAGCACGGCCGGAGGGACAGGGGAAGCTTTCTTT. This encodes CASSTAGGTGEAFF.

The V call is TRBV12-3 or TRBV12-4, the J call TRBJ2-5, with 7 bases that match TRBD1. The CDR3 consists of 13 residues. V shed 10 bases, J shed 5 bases, and the junction held 10 bases outside the gene matches. For the CDR3, the DNA is TGTGCCACCGGGACAGCGCTAATGGAGACCCAGTACTTC. This gives the protein CATGTALMETQYF.

The chain's CDR3 is CASSLGHFYEQYV. As DNA, the CDR3 is TGTGCCAGCAGTTTGGGACACTTCTACGAGCAGTACGTC. V gene TRBV12-3 or TRBV12-4 combines with J gene TRBJ2-7, with D possibly TRBD1 on 6 matching bases. This CDR3 region has 13 residues. Between the trimmed V and J ends, which lost 3 bases and 3 bases, there was a span of 9 bases.

In this sample, this clonotype turned up a few times. CDR3 loop: CASTPYGASGELFF. As DNA, the CDR3 is TGTGCCAGTACTCCGTATGGTGCAAGCGGGGAGCTGTTTTTT. The rearrangement joins TRBV19 to TRBJ2-2; D gene ambiguous. The CDR3 totals 14 residues. CDR1 LNHDA and CDR2 SQIVND come from the germline V gene (reference sequence). The V and J ends lost 7 bases and 7 bases respectively, with 16 bases between them.

This rearrangement joins TRBV6-2 or TRBV6-3 to TRBJ2-7; D possibly corresponds to TRBD2 (5 bases). CDR1 is MNHEY and CDR2 is SVGEGT in the germline V gene. This CDR3 has 15 amino acids. Between the trimmed V and J ends, which lost 2 bases and 3 bases, there was a span of 14 bases. Written as DNA, the CDR3 is TGTGCCAGCAGTTACGGGCGGAGGAATCTCTACGAGCAGTACTTC. Its translation: CASSYGRRNLYEQYF.

The V call is TRBV5-1, the J call TRBJ2-5, with D perhaps TRBD1 (6 bases). The CDR3 runs 14 residues. Germline V CDR1 and CDR2: SGHRS, YFSETQ. V was clipped by 8 bases and J by 1 base, with 15 bases between them. The CDR3 nucleotides are TGCGCCAGTTCCATTGGACAGACCCAAGAGACCCAGTACTTC. It codes for CASSIGQTQETQYF. Full variable domain (missing parts from reference TRBV5-1 and TRBJ2-5): KAGVTQTPRYLIKTRGQQVTLSCSPISGHRSVSWYQQTPGQGLQFLFEYFSETQRNKGNFPGRFSGRQFSNSRSEMNVSTLELGDSALYLCASSIGQTQETQYFGPGTRLLVL.

The chain uses TRBV6-5 and TRBJ2-5; the match to TRBD2 covers 12 bases. CDR3 length: 14 amino acids. J gave up 5 bases and V 6 bases, and 4 bases lay outside the gene matches. CDR1 and CDR2 (germline): MNHEY, SVGAGI. The CDR3 sequence is CASRRLAGAETQYF. CDR3 nucleotides: TGTGCCAGCAGGCGACTAGCGGGAGCGGAGACCCAGTACTTC.

The rearrangement links TRBV19 to TRBJ1-1, with D perhaps TRBD1 (6 bases). V was clipped by 2 bases and J by 0 bases, with 13 bases between them. CDR1 and CDR2 from the germline V gene are LNHDA and SQIVND (reference sequence). The CDR3 runs 16 residues. The CDR3 is CASSIIRGQMNTEAFF. The CDR3 nucleotides are TGTGCCAGTAGTATAATTCGCGGACAGATGAACACTGAAGCTTTCTTT.

This clonotype has a handful of counts. CDR3 in DNA: TGTGCCAGCAGCCGGACCGGGACAGGGAAAGCAGAGCAGTACGTC. Residues: CASSRTGTGKAEQYV. The chain couples TRBV6-2 or TRBV6-3 to TRBJ2-7; 9 positions agree with TRBD1. J gave up 7 bases and V 6 bases, and 13 bases lay outside the gene matches. This CDR3 contains 15 residues. From germline, CDR1 is MNHEY and CDR2 SVGEGT.

This clonotype was seen only a few times. The genes are TRBV7-2 and TRBJ2-7; 7 nucleotides line up with TRBD2. The CDR3 sequence is 15 residues long. The ends lost 2 bases at V and 4 bases at J; junction bases unmatched: 8. Germline CDR1 reads SGHTA; CDR2 reads FQGNSA. The CDR3 loop reads CASSLILAEGYEQYF. DNA of the CDR3: TGTGCCAGCAGCTTAATCCTAGCGGAGGGGTACGAGCAGTACTTC.

This chain joins TRBV6-2 or TRBV6-3 and TRBJ2-1; 9 nucleotides line up with TRBD1. The CDR3 covers 15 residues. V gave up 3 bases and J gave up 9 bases; unmatched junction bases: 9. Germline CDR1 and CDR2: MNHEY and SVGEGT. CDR3 region: CASSYPGTGYGEQFF. The CDR3 DNA follows: TGTGCCAGCAGTTATCCCGGGACAGGGTATGGTGAGCAGTTCTTC.

The chain couples TRBV6-2 or TRBV6-3 to TRBJ2-6, with D hard to call. Trimming removed 2 bases at V and 0 bases at J, with 8 bases between. Germline loops: CDR1 MNHEY, CDR2 SVGEGT. The CDR3 is 16 residues long. The CDR3 here is CASSYGRPSGANVLTF. Written as DNA, the CDR3 is TGTGCCAGCAGTTACGGACGGCCCTCTGGGGCCAACGTCCTGACTTTC.

V and J are TRBV28 and TRBJ2-2; D is uncertain. CDR1 MDHEN and CDR2 SYDVKM come from the germline V gene. V was pared by 6 bases and J by 7 bases, with 3 bases between. The CDR3 runs to 10 residues. The CDR3 nucleotides are TGTGCCAGCAGGAACGGGGAGCTGTTTTTT. Its translation: CASRNGELFF.

This clonotype was observed many times. This chain joins TRBV9 and TRBJ1-2, with 11 bases that match TRBD1. The CDR3 is 16 amino acids. CDR1 SGDLS and CDR2 YYNGEE come from the germline V gene. The ends lost 4 bases at V and 2 bases at J; junction bases unmatched: 7. As DNA, the CDR3 is TGTGCCAGCAGCCCAGTGGGGACAGGGGGAAACTATGGCTACACCTTC. Protein product: CASSPVGTGGNYGYTF.